Listed here are 23 T cell receptor beta chains from one sample, sequenced in a study of shared clonotypes between healthy human individuals. The protocol was immunoSEQ multiplex PCR, while the TCRdb copy is restricted to in-frame clones and leaves out a portion. The data hold millions of clones, with 95% observed a single time. The sequencing input was naive CD4+ T cells sorted from blood. Subset specified: CD45RA+ positively selected. All receptors derive from a young man in good health.

The gene calls are TRBV28 and TRBJ1-5; D call uncertain. Trimming stripped 6 bases from V and 5 bases from J, with 8 bases between. Germline V gene sequence: CDR1 MDHEN, CDR2 SYDVKM. This CDR3 spans 12 amino acids. CDR3 nucleotides: TGTGCCAGCAGCGTGGTGCATCAGCCCCAGCATTTT. This codes for CASSVVHQPQHF.

This chain links TRBV5-4 with TRBJ2-6; D is uncertain. V dropped 2 bases and J dropped 2 bases, with 8 bases sitting between them. The CDR3 runs 15 residues. CDR1 and CDR2 (germline): SGHNT, YYREEE (reference sequence). For the CDR3, the DNA is TGTGCCAGCAGCTTCGCCGGTACTGGGGCCAACGTCCTGACTTTC. This translates into CASSFAGTGANVLTF. Complete variable domain (other parts from reference TRBV5-4 and TRBJ2-6): ETGVTQSPTHLIKTRGQQVTLRCSSQSGHNTVSWYQQALGQGPQFIFQYYREEENGRGNFPPRFSGLQFPNYSSELNVNALELDDSALYLCASSFAGTGANVLTFGAGSRLTVL.

The table lists this clone with a count of one. The gene calls are TRBV2 and TRBJ2-7; unclear D gene. Trimming stripped 4 bases from V and 4 bases from J, with 5 bases between. This CDR3 comprises 11 residues. Germline values: CDR1 SNHLY, CDR2 FYNNEI. The CDR3 region is CASSVEYEQYF. The CDR3, as DNA: TGTGCCAGCAGTGTGGAATACGAGCAGTACTTC.

Points on this clone: This same CDR3 is encoded by further DNA sequences in the sample. The chain has TRBV5-4 and TRBJ2-1; unclear D gene. Germline CDR1 is SGHNT and CDR2 is YYREEE (reference sequence). The CDR3 consists of 11 residues. V lost 0 bases, J lost 9 bases, and 4 bases lay in between. CDR3 loop: CASSLAVEQFF. In DNA, the CDR3 is TGTGCCAGCAGCTTGGCCGTTGAGCAGTTCTTC.

V gene TRBV29-1 combines with J gene TRBJ2-1; D ambiguous. This CDR3 is 15 amino acids long. Germline V CDR1 and CDR2: SQVTM, ANQGSEA. The V end was cut by 0 bases, the J end by 7 bases, with 16 bases between. The CDR3 loop reads CSVEEWASVKNEQFF. For the CDR3, the DNA is TGCAGCGTTGAAGAATGGGCCAGCGTTAAAAATGAGCAGTTCTTC.

The chain recombines TRBV29-1 with TRBJ2-7; TRBD2 matches at 7 bases. The germline V gene encodes CDR1 SQVTM and CDR2 ANQGSEA. The ends lost 5 bases at V and 7 bases at J; junction bases unmatched: 11. The CDR3 contains 13 residues. In DNA form, the CDR3 reads TGCAGCGTTAGGGAGGGTCAAGGAGGGGAGCAGTACTTC. Amino acid sequence: CSVREGQGGEQYF.

V is TRBV5-1 and J is TRBJ2-7; D remains ambiguous. Germline V gene data show CDR1 as SGHRS and CDR2 as YFSETQ. V was pared by 0 bases and J by 9 bases, with 19 bases between. The CDR3 totals 15 residues. Written as DNA, the CDR3 is TGCGCCAGCAGCTTGGGCGGCCGTAATAATCTCGGGCAGTACTTC. Protein sequence: CASSLGGRNNLGQYF.

The J gene is TRBJ1-4, the V gene TRBV4-3; possible D gene TRBD1, 6 bases. Deletions cut 1 base from V and 7 bases from J, with 13 bases between. Per the germline V gene, CDR1 is LGHNA and CDR2 is YSLEER. There are 15 residues in the CDR3. The CDR3 loop reads CASSQVVQGGEKLFF. Here the CDR3 DNA reads TGCGCCAGCAGCCAAGTCGTACAGGGCGGTGAAAAACTGTTTTTT.

This clone has only one observation. This chain joins TRBV12-5 and TRBJ1-5; D remains ambiguous. V lost 0 bases, J lost 2 bases, and 8 bases lay in between. From germline, CDR1 is LGHNT and CDR2 FRNRAP. The CDR3 extends over 15 amino acids. DNA of the CDR3: TGTGCTAGTGGTTTGGTTAGTATGGGCAATCAGCCCCAGCATTTT. It codes for CASGLVSMGNQPQHF.

The chain links TRBV2 to TRBJ2-7; either TRBD1 or TRBD2 may supply D (6 bases each). V lost 7 bases and J 2 bases, leaving 18 bases between the germline ends. The CDR3 is 15 residues long. The V gene's germline CDR1 is SNHLY and CDR2 FYNNEI. This chain's CDR3 is CASTTGGSRTYEQYF. The CDR3 DNA follows: TGTGCCAGCACCACCGGGGGCAGCCGCACCTACGAGCAGTACTTC.

This chain connects TRBV5-4 to TRBJ2-1; 9 positions match TRBD1. Germline loops: CDR1 SGHNT, CDR2 YYREEE (reference sequence). V shed 1 base, J shed 4 bases, and the junction held 3 bases outside the gene matches. The CDR3 runs to 15 residues. This CDR3 reads CASSLMGQGYNEQFF. The CDR3 coding sequence is TGTGCCAGCAGCTTGATGGGACAGGGTTACAATGAGCAGTTCTTC.

As concerns this clone: It is likely a read error, because the conserved phenylalanine at the end of the CDR3 is missing. No DNA is shown, since the ends of the CDR3 on it are uncertain; the CDR3 is the one TCRdb lists. J is TRBJ1-2 and V is TRBV6-1. Germline loops: CDR1 MNHNS, CDR2 SASEGT. Ends included, the CDR3 has 13 residues. This CDR3 is CASRANSGSRLWS.

CDR3: CASTPGTGSYGYTF. The CDR3 DNA reads TGTGCCAGCACCCCAGGGACAGGTTCCTATGGCTACACCTTC. The gene calls are TRBV7-8 and TRBJ1-2, with TRBD1 matching 8 bases. The ends lost 7 bases at V and 4 bases at J; junction bases unmatched: 8. The CDR3 has 14 amino acids. Germline V gives CDR1 SGHVS, CDR2 FQNEAQ.

The V and J genes are TRBV10-3 and TRBJ1-1; tentative D call: TRBD1 (6 bases). V lost 5 bases and J lost 3, with 10 bases in between. CDR3 length equals 13 residues. Germline V gene lookup returns CDR1 ENHRY and CDR2 SYGVKD. The CDR3 here is CAISPQGDTEAFF. The CDR3 DNA follows: TGTGCCATCAGTCCACAGGGAGACACTGAAGCTTTCTTT.

The chain is built from TRBV6-4 and TRBJ1-4; 12 bases match TRBD1. CDR3 size: 14 residues. V was pared by 6 bases and J by 7 bases, with 3 bases of the junction left unmatched. Germline assignment: CDR1 MRHNA and CDR2 SNTAGT. CDR3 amino acids: CASSPGQGAEKLFF. CDR3 DNA sequence: TGTGCCAGCAGCCCGGGACAGGGGGCTGAAAAACTGTTTTTT.

The chain links TRBV14 to TRBJ2-7; 7 bases are a match to TRBD1. This CDR3 has 13 residues. The germline V gene has CDR1 SGHDN and CDR2 FVKESK. V lost 6 bases, J lost 3 bases, and 5 bases stayed unmatched. The CDR3 loop is CASRPRQGYEQYF. CDR3 DNA sequence: TGTGCCAGCAGACCGCGACAGGGCTACGAGCAGTACTTC.

Worth noting for this clone: A junction end diverges from the germline sequence, so it may reflect a read error. The chain links TRBV7-8 to TRBJ2-7; TRBD2 might be the D (5 bases). Germline V gene lookup returns CDR1 SGHVS and CDR2 FQNEAQ. CDR3 size: 15 residues. The CDR3 loop is CASSLGGSPGYEQYF. The DNA of the CDR3 is TGTGCCAGCAGTTTAGGTGGGTCCCCGGGATACGAGCAGTACTTC.

J is TRBJ1-4 and V is TRBV29-1; possible D gene TRBD1, 5 bases. The CDR3 is 15 amino acids. V dropped 5 bases and J dropped 1 base, with 14 bases sitting between them. Germline assignment: CDR1 SQVTM and CDR2 ANQGSEA. CDR3 sequence: CSVKTGTQTNEKLFF. The CDR3 DNA sequence: TGCAGCGTTAAAACCGGGACTCAAACTAATGAAAAACTGTTTTTT.

V and J are TRBV2 and TRBJ2-2, with D possibly TRBD1 on 6 matching bases. Per the germline V gene, CDR1 is SNHLY and CDR2 is FYNNEI. This CDR3 contains 15 residues. Trimming stripped 9 bases from V and 0 bases from J, with 14 bases between. CDR3 protein: CASKEQGPNTGELFF. The CDR3 nucleotides are TGTGCCAGTAAGGAACAGGGTCCGAACACCGGGGAGCTGTTTTTT.

The genes are TRBV9 and TRBJ2-1, with 13 bases matching TRBD2. Trimming took 0 bases from V and 8 from J; bases not matched to a gene: 5. Looked up from germline, CDR1 is SGDLS and CDR2 is YYNGEE. This CDR3 spans 16 amino acids. CDR3 in amino acids: CASSVGGTSGAHEQFF. The CDR3 bases are TGTGCCAGCAGCGTAGGCGGGACTAGCGGGGCCCATGAGCAGTTCTTC.

The genes are TRBV19 and TRBJ2-1; D may be TRBD2 (5 bases). Germline-derived CDR1 and CDR2 are LNHDA and SQIVND (reference sequence). This CDR3 has 14 residues. Trimming took 8 bases from V and 4 from J, leaving 15 bases between them. The CDR3 region has the DNA TGTGCCAGTCGAGGGCGGAGCTTTTACAATGAGCAGTTCTTC. It specifies CASRGRSFYNEQFF.

V gene TRBV5-1 combines with J gene TRBJ2-1; 13 bases are shared with TRBD2. Losses at the gene ends were 0 bases for V and 9 bases for J; bases not matched to a gene: 3. CDR1 SGHRS and CDR2 YFSETQ come from the germline V gene. This CDR3 region has 15 residues. Written as DNA, the CDR3 is TGCGCCAGCAGCTTGGTACTAGCGGGAGGGACTGAGCAGTTCTTC. Protein sequence: CASSLVLAGGTEQFF. Based on the CDR3 plus reference TRBV5-1 and TRBJ2-1, the full variable domain is KAGVTQTPRYLIKTRGQQVTLSCSPISGHRSVSWYQQTPGQGLQFLFEYFSETQRNKGNFPGRFSGRQFSNSRSEMNVSTLELGDSALYLCASSLVLAGGTEQFFGPGTRLTVL.

This chain connects TRBV27 to TRBJ2-7; D gene ambiguous. Germline V gene data show CDR1 as MNHEY and CDR2 as SMNVEV (reference sequence). The CDR3 contains 14 residues. The germline V and J ends were trimmed by 6 bases and 3 bases, with 15 bases remaining between them. CDR3 sequence reads: CASSLIGGYYEQYF. The DNA for the CDR3 is TGTGCCAGCAGCTTAATTGGTGGGTACTACGAGCAGTACTTC.